This TCR beta chain is from a study of blood T cell repertoires in COVID-19. At the level of the study: Acute and convalescent COVID-19 specimens originated in the United States, Italy and Spain. T cells, B-cell-depleted T cells, or PBMCs provided the cDNA or gDNA that served as material.

Per the study methods: Nucleated cell number was recorded as an estimate derived from reference gene primer amplification. The data were produced by immunoSEQ multiplex PCR, yet TCRdb's version contains in-frame clones alone and is incomplete. The V and J calls and clone size were taken over from that table, and D and trimming were inferred from the DNA. Of some 80,000 clones detected, approximately 88% appear once; the ten largest clones hold over 4%. Trimming removed 4 bases at V and 6 bases at J, with 13 bases between. The CDR3 is 13 amino acids. The germline gives CDR1 MDHEN, CDR2 SYDVKM. The V gene is TRBV28, the J gene TRBJ2-7; a weak D match, TRBD1 (7 bases). The receptor's source is a woman of 80 years or more with active or convalescent COVID-19. Sequenced sample: peripheral blood. CDR3 loop: CASSYAGGLEQYF. The CDR3 bases are TGTGCCAGCAGTTACGCAGGGGGGCTCGAGCAGTACTTC.